This TCR beta chain stems from a study of blood T cell repertoires in COVID-19. Looking at the study overall: Material from acute and convalescent COVID-19 was sourced from the United States, Italy and Spain. PBMCs, B-cell-depleted T cells, or T cells provided the cDNA or gDNA that made up the material.

As processed by the authors: Reference gene primers were amplified, and this amplification served to estimate nucleated cell counts. The method was immunoSEQ multiplex PCR; TCRdb's version includes in-frame clones alone and lacks a portion of them. That table gives V, J and clone size, and the DNA gave D and trimming. The data contain 160,000 or so clones, about 81% of them singletons. This CDR3 spans 14 amino acids. This sequence joins TRBV21-1 and TRBJ2-1; the D segment call TRBD1 is taken from the table without a DNA check. TRBV21-1 is reported as a pseudogene. The receptor was isolated from a human donor in a cohort sampled during active COVID-19. Sequencing input: peripheral blood. In DNA form, the CDR3 reads TGTGCCAGCAGCAAAGGGATCATTCAGGATGAGCAGTTCTTC. This codes for CASSKGIIQDEQFF.